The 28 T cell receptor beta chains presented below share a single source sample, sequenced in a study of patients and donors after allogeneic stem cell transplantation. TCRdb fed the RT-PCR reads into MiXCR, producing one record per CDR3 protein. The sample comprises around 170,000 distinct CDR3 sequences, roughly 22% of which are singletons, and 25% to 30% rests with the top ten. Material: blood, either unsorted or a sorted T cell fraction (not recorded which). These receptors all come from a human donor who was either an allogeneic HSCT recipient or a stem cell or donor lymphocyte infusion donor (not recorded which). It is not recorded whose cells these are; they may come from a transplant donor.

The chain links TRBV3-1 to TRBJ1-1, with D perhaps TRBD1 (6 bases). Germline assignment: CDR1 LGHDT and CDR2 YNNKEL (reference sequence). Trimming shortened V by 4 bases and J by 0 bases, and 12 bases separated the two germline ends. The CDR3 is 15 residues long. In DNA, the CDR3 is TGTGCCAGCAGCCCCACAGGGTCAGTGAACACTGAAGCTTTCTTT. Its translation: CASSPTGSVNTEAFF.

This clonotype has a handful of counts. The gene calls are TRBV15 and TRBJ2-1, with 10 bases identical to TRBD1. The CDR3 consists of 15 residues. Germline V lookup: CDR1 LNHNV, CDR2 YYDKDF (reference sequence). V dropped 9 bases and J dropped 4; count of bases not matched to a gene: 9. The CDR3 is CATRPDRGRYNEQFF. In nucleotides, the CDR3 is TGTGCCACACGGCCAGACAGGGGGCGTTACAATGAGCAGTTCTTC.

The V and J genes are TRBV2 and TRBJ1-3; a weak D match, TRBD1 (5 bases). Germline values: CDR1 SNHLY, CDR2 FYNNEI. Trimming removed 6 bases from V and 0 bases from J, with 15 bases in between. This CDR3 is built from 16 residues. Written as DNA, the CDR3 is TGTGCCAGCAGGGCGGAGGGGCTGAGCTCTGGAAACACCATATATTTT. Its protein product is CASRAEGLSSGNTIYF.

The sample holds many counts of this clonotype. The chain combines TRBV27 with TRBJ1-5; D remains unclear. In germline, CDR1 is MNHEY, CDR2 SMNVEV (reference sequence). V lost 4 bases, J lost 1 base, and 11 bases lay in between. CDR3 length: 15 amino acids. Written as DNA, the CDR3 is TGTGCCAGCAGTTATAACAGCCTAAGCAATCAGCCCCAGCATTTT. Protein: CASSYNSLSNQPQHF.

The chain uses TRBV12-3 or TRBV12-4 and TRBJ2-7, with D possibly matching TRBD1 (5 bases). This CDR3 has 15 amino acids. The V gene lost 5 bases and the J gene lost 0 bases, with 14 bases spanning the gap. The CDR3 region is CASSPTGPTSYEQYF. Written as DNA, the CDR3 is TGTGCCAGCAGTCCAACAGGTCCTACCTCCTACGAGCAGTACTTC.

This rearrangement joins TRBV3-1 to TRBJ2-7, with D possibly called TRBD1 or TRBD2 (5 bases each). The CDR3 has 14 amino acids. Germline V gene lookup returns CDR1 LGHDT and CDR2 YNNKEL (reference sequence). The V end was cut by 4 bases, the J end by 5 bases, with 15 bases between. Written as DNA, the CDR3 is TGTGCCAGCAGCCGAGGGGATCCTTCCCACGAGCAGTACTTC. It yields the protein CASSRGDPSHEQYF.

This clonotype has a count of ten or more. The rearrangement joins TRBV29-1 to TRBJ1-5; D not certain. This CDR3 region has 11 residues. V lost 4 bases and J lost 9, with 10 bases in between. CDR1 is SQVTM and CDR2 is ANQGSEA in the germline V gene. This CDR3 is CSVAFDGPQHF. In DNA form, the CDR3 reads TGCAGCGTTGCATTTGATGGGCCCCAGCATTTT.

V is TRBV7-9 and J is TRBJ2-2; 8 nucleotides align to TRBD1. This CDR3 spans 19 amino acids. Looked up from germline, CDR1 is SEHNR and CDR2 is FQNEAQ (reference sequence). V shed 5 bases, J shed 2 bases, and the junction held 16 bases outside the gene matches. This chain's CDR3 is CASSASRDRRHLNTGELFF. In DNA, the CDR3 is TGTGCCAGCAGCGCAAGCCGGGACAGGCGACATCTAAACACCGGGGAGCTGTTTTTT. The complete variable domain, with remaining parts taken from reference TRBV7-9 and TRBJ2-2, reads DTGVSQNPRHKITKRGQNVTFRCDPISEHNRLYWYRQTLGQGPEFLTYFQNEAQLEKSRLLSDRFSAERPKGSFSTLEIQRTEQGDSAMYLCASSASRDRRHLNTGELFFGEGSRLTVL.

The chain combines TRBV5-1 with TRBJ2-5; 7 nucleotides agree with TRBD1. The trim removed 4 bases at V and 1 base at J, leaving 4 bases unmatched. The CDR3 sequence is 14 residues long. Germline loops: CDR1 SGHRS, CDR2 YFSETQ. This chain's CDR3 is CASSQDRFQETQYF. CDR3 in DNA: TGCGCCAGCAGCCAGGACAGGTTCCAAGAGACCCAGTACTTC.

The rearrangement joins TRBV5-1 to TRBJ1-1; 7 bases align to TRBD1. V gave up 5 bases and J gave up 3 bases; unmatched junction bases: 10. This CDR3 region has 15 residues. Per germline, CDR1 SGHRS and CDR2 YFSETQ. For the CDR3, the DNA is TGCGCCAGCAGGGAACAGGGGAAATATTACACTGAAGCTTTCTTT. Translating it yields CASREQGKYYTEAFF.

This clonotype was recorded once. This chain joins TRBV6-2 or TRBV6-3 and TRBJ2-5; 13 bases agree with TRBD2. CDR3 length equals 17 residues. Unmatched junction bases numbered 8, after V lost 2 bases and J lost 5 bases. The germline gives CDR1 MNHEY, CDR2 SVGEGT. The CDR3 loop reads CASSYPGLAGEDETQYF. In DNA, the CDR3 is TGTGCCAGCAGTTACCCCGGACTAGCGGGGGAAGATGAGACCCAGTACTTC.

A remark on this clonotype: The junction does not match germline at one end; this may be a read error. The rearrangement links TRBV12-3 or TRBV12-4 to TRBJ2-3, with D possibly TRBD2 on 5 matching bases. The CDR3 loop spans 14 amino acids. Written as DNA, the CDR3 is TGTGCCAGCAGCTTCCTAGCTAACACAGATACGCAGTATTTC. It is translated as CASSFLANTDTQYF.

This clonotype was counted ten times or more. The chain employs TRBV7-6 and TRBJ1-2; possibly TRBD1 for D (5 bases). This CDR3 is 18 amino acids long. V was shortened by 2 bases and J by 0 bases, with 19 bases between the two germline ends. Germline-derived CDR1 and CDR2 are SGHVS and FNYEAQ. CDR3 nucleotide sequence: TGTGCCAGCAGCTTATCTGGCAGCCCCCTGACAGCTAACTATGGCTACACCTTC. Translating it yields CASSLSGSPLTANYGYTF.

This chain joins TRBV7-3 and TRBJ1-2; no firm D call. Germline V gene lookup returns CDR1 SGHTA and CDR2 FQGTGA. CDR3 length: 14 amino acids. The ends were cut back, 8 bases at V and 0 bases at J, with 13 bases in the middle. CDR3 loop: CASSRDGANYGYTF. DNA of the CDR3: TGTGCCAGCTCACGAGACGGAGCTAACTATGGCTACACCTTC.

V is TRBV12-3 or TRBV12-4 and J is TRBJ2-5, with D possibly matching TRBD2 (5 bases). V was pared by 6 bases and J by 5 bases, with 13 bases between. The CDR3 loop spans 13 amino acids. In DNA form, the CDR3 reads TGTGCCAGCAGCCGTGGAGCGGTCGAGACCCAGTACTTC. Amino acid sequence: CASSRGAVETQYF.

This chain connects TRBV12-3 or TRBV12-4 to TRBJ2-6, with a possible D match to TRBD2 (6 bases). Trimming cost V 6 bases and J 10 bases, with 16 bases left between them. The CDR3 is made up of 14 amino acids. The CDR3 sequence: CASSDRDSVNVLTF. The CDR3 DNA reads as TGTGCCAGCAGCGACCGGGACTCTGTAAACGTCCTGACTTTC.

CDR3 residues: CASSTGGAGNEQFF. CDR3 DNA sequence: TGTGCCAGCAGCACCGGGGGGGCTGGCAATGAGCAGTTCTTC. V and J are TRBV9 and TRBJ2-1; 8 positions match TRBD2. The CDR3 runs to 14 residues. Germline loops: CDR1 SGDLS, CDR2 YYNGEE. V trimming: 4 bases; J trimming: 6 bases; junction bases outside the gene matches: 6.

The CDR3 loop is CASRIPGLARPIDTQYF. In nucleotides, the CDR3 is TGCGCCAGCAGAATCCCGGGGCTAGCGAGGCCAATAGATACGCAGTATTTT. The rearrangement links TRBV10-2 to TRBJ2-3; TRBD2 is a possible D gene (6 bases). The V and J ends lost 6 bases and 5 bases respectively, with 24 bases between them. The germline CDR1 and CDR2 sequences are WSHSY and SAAADI. The CDR3 consists of 17 residues.

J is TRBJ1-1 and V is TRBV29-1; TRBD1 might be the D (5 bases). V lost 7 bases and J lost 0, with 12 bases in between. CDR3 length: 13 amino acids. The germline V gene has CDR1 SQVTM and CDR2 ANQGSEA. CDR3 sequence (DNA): TGCAGCGCCTGTAGGGGCATGAACACTGAAGCTTTCTTT. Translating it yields CSACRGMNTEAFF.

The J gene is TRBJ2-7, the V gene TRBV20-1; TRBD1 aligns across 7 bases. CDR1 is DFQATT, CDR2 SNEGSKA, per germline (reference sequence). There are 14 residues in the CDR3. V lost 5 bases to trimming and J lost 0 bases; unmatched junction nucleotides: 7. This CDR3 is CSAADRDLSYEQYF. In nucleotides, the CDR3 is TGCAGTGCTGCCGACAGGGATCTCTCCTACGAGCAGTACTTC.

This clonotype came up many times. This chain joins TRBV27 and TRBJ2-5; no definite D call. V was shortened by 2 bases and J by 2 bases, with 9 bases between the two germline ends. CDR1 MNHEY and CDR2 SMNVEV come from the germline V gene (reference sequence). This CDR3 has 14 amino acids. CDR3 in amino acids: CASSLRADQETQYF. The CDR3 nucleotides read TGTGCCAGCAGTTTAAGGGCAGATCAAGAGACCCAGTACTTC.

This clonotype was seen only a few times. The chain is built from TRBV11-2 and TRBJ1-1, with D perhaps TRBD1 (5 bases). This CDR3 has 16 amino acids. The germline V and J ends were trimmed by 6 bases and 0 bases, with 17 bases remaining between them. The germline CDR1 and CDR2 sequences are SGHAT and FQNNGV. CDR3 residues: CASSSPGRNMNTEAFF. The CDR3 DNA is TGTGCCAGCAGTTCTCCGGGACGGAACATGAACACTGAAGCTTTCTTT.

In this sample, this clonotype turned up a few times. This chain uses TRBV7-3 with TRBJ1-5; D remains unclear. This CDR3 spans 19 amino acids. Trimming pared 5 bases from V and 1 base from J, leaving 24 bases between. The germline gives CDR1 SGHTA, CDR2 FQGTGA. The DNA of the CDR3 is TGTGCCAGCAGCCCTCACGCTCGTGGCCACCGAGGGAGCAATCAGCCCCAGCATTTT. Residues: CASSPHARGHRGSNQPQHF.

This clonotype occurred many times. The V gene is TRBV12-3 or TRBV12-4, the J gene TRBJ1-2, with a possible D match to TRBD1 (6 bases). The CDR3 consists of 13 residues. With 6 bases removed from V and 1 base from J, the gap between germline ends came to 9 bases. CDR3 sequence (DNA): TGTGCCAGCAGCCCGGACAGTAACTATGGCTACACCTTC. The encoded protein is CASSPDSNYGYTF.

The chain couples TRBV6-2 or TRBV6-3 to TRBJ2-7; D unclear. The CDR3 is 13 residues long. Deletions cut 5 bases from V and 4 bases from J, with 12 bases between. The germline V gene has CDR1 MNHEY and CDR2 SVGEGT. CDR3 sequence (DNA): TGTGCCAGCAGTCCCTCGATTATATACGAGCAGTACTTC. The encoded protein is CASSPSIIYEQYF.

For the CDR3, the DNA is TGCAGTGCTAGAGACCAGCGGCATCTCACCGGGGAGCTGTTTTTT. This translates into CSARDQRHLTGELFF. This chain links TRBV20-1 with TRBJ2-2; a weak D match, TRBD2 (5 bases). This CDR3 has 15 residues. V gave up 0 bases and J gave up 4 bases, with 12 bases separating them. Germline CDR1 reads DFQATT; CDR2 reads SNEGSKA (reference sequence).

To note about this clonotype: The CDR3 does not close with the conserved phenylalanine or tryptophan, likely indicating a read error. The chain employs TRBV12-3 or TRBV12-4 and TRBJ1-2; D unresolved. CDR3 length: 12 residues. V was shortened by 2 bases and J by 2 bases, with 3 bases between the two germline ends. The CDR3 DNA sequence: TGTGCCAGCAGTTTAACGAACTATGGCTACACCCTC. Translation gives CASSLTNYGYTL.

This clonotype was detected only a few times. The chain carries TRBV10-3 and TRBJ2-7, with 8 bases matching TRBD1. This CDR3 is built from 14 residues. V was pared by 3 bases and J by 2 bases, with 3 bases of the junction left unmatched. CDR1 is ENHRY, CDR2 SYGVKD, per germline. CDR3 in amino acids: CAISDSDRAYEQYF. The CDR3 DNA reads TGTGCCATCAGTGATTCGGACAGGGCCTACGAGCAGTACTTC.